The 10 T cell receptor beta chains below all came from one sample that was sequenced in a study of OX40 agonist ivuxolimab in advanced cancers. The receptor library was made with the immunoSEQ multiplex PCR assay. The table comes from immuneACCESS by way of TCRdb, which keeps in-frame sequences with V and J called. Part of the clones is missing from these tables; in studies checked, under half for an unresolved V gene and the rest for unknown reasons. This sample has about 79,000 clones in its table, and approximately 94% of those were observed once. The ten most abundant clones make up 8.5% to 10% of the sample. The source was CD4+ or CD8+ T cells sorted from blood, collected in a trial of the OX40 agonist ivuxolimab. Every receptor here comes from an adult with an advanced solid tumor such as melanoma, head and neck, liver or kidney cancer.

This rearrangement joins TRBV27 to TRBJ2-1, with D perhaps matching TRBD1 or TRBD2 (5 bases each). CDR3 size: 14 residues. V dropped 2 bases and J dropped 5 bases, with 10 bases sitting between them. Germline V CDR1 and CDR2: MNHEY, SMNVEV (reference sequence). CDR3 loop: CASSLEGPDNEQFF. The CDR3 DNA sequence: TGTGCCAGCAGTTTAGAGGGGCCGGACAATGAGCAGTTCTTC.

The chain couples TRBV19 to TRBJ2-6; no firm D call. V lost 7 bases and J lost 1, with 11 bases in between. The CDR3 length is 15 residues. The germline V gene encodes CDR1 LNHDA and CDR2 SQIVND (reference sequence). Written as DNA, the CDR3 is TGTGCCAGTATGATTTCTAGTTCTGGGGCCAACGTCCTGACTTTC. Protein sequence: CASMISSSGANVLTF.

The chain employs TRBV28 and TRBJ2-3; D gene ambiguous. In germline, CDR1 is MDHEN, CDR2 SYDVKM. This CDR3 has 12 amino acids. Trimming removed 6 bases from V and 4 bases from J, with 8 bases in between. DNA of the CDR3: TGTGCCAGCAGCCAACCCGCAGATACGCAGTATTTT. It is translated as CASSQPADTQYF. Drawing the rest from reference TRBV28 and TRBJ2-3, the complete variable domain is DVKVTQSSRYLVKRTGEKVFLECVQDMDHENMFWYRQDPGLGLRLIYFSYDVKMKEKGDIPEGYSVSREKKERFSLILESASTNQTSMYLCASSQPADTQYFGPGTRLTVL.

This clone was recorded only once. The CDR3: CASSYETAYTGELFF. The CDR3 nucleotides are TGTGCCAGCAGCTACGAGACAGCCTACACCGGGGAGCTGTTTTTT. This chain uses TRBV7-3 with TRBJ2-2; perhaps TRBD1 as D (5 bases). This CDR3 contains 15 residues. Germline V gene data show CDR1 as SGHTA and CDR2 as FQGTGA. V dropped 4 bases and J dropped 3 bases, with 12 bases sitting between them.

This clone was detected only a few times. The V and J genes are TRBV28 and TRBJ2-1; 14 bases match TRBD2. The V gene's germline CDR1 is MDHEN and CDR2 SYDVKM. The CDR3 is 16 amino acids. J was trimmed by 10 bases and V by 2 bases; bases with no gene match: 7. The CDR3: CASSLPTSGRALEQFF. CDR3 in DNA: TGTGCCAGCAGTTTACCGACTAGCGGGAGGGCGTTGGAGCAGTTCTTC.

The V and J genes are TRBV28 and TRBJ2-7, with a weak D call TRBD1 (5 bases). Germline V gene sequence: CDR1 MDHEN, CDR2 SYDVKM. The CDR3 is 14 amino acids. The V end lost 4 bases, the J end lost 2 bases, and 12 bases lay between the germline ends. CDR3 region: CASSWWQGTYEQYF. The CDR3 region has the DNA TGTGCCAGCAGTTGGTGGCAGGGAACCTACGAGCAGTACTTC.

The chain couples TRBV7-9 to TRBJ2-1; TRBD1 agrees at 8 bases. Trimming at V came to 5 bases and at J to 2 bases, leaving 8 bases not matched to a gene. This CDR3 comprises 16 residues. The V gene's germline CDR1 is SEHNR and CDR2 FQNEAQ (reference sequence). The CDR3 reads CASSPGGQGTYNEQFF. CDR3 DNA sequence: TGTGCCAGCAGCCCAGGGGGCCAGGGGACCTACAATGAGCAGTTCTTC.

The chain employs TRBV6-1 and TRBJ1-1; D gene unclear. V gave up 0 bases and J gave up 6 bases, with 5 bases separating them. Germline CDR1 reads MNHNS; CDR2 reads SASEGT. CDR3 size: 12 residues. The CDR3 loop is CASSEAAAEAFF. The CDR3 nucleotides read TGTGCCAGCAGTGAAGCGGCAGCTGAAGCTTTCTTT.

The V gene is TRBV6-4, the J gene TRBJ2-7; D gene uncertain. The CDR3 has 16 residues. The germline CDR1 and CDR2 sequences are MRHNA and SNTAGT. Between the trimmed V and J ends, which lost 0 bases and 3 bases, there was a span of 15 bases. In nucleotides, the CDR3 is TGTGCCAGCAGTGACTCTACTCTCAGGCCCCTCTACGAGCAGTACTTC. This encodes CASSDSTLRPLYEQYF.

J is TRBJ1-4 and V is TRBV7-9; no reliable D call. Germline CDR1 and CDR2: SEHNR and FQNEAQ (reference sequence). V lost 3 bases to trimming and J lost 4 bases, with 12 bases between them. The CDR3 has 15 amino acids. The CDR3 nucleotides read TGTGCCAGCAGCTTCGGCGGGAACTTTAATGAAAAACTGTTTTTT. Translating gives CASSFGGNFNEKLFF.